The subject of this entry is one T cell receptor beta chain. What it recognizes is unknown. One entry per CDR3 protein results from TCRdb running MiXCR on the RT-PCR reads. The data contain 530,000 or so distinct CDR3 sequences, 13% to 15% of them seen just once; the ten biggest clones take up 11%. Per the germline V gene, CDR1 is KGHSH and CDR2 is LQKENI. V lost 1 base to trimming and J lost 2 bases, with 8 bases between them. This CDR3 spans 15 amino acids. This sample stems from a study of response to subunit inactivated influenza vaccine. General observations from the study: It was suggested by the authors that few new T cells are recruited by each seasonal influenza vaccination.

This sequence was found in a man in his fifties or sixties who received an inactivated influenza vaccine. The gene calls are TRBV18 and TRBJ2-2; D unresolved. Sequences were derived from PBMCs from blood, sampled approximately 12 days after vaccination. CDR3 sequence (DNA): TGTGCCAGCTCACCACAGACAAGTAACACCGGGGAGCTGTTTTTT. It yields the protein CASSPQTSNTGELFF.